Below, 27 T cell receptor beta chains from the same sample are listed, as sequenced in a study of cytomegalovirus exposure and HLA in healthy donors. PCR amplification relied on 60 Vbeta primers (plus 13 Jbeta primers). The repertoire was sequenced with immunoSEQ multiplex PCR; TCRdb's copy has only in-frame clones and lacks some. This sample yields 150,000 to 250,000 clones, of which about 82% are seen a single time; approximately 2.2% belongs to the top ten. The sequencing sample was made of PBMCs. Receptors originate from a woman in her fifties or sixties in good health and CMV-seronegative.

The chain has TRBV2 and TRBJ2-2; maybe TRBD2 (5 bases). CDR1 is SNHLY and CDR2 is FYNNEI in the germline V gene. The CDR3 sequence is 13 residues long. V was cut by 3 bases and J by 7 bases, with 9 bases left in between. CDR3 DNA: TGTGCCAGCAGTGATCTAGCTAGCGGGGAGCTGTTTTTT. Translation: CASSDLASGELFF.

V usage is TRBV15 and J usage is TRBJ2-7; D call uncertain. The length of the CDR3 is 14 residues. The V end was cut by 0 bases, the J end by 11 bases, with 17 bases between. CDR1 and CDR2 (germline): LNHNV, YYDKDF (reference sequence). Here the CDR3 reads CATSRDPAPGNKYF. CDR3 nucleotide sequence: TGTGCCACCAGCAGAGACCCCGCGCCAGGAAATAAGTACTTC.

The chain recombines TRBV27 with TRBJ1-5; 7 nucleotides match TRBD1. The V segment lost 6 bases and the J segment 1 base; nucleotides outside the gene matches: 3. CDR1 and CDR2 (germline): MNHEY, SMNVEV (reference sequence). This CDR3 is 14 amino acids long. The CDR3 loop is CASRKTGSNQPQHF. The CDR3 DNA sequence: TGTGCCAGCAGAAAGACAGGGAGCAATCAGCCCCAGCATTTT.

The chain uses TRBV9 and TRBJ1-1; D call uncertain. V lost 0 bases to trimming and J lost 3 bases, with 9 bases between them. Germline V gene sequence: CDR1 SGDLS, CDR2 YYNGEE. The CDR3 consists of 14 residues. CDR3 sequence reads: CASSVGNRDTEAFF. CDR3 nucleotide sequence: TGTGCCAGCAGCGTAGGTAACCGGGACACTGAAGCTTTCTTT.

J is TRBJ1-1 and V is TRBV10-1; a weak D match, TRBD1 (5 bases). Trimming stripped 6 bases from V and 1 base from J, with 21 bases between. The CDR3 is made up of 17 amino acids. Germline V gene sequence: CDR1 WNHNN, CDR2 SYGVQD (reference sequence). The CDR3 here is CASSESGQGPGNTEAFF. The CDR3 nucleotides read TGCGCCAGCAGCGAATCCGGGCAGGGCCCGGGGAACACTGAAGCTTTCTTT.

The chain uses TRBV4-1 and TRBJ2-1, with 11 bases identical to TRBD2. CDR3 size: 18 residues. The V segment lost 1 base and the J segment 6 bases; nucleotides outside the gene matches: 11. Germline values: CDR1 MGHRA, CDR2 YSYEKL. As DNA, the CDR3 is TGCGCCAGCAGCCAAGTATTCCCTAGCGGGAGGCTCTTCAATGAGCAGTTCTTC. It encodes CASSQVFPSGRLFNEQFF.

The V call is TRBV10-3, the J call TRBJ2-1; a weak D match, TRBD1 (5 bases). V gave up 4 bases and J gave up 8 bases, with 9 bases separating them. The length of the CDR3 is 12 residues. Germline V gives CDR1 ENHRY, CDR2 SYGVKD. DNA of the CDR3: TGTGCCATCAGTGGACAGTCCGATGAGCAGTTCTTC. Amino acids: CAISGQSDEQFF.

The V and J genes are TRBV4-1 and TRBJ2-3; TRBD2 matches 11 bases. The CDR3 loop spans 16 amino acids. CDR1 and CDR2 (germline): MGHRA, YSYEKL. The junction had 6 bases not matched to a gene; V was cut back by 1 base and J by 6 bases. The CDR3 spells CASSQVRLAGTDTQYF. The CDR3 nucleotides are TGCGCCAGCAGCCAAGTGAGACTAGCGGGAACCGATACGCAGTATTTT.

CDR3 sequence: CASTPTDRDNYGYTF. CDR3 sequence (DNA): TGTGCCAGCACCCCCACCGACAGGGATAACTATGGCTACACCTTC. The chain combines TRBV7-2 with TRBJ1-2; 7 bases align to TRBD1. CDR1 is SGHTA, CDR2 FQGNSA, per germline. This CDR3 contains 15 residues. The junction had 9 bases not matched to a gene; V was cut back by 7 bases and J by 1 base.

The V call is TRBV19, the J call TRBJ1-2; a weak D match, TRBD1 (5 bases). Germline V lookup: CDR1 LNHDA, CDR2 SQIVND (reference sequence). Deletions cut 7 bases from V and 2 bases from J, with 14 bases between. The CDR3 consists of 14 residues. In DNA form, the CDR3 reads TGTGCCAGTATTCAAACTGGGGCAAACTATGGCTACACCTTC. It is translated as CASIQTGANYGYTF.

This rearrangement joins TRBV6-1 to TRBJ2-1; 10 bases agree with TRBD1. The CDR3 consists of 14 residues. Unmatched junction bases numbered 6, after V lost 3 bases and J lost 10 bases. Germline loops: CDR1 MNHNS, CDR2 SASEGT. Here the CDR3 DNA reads TGTGCCAGCAGTGACAGGACAGGGGGTGCCGAGCAGTTCTTC. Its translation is CASSDRTGGAEQFF.

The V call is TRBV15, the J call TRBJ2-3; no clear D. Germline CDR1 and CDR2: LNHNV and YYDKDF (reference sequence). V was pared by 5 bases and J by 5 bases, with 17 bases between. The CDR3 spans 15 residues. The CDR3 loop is CATSFTLEFGDTQYF. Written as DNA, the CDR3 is TGTGCCACCAGCTTCACTTTAGAGTTCGGAGATACGCAGTATTTT. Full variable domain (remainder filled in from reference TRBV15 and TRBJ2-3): DAMVIQNPRYQVTQFGKPVTLSCSQTLNHNVMYWYQQKSSQAPKLLFHYYDKDFNNEADTPDNFQSRRPNTSFCFLDIRSPGLGDTAMYLCATSFTLEFGDTQYFGPGTRLTVL.

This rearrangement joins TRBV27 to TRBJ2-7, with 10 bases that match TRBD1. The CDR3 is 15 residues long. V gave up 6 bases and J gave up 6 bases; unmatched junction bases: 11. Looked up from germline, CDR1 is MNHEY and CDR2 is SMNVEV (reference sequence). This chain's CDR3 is CASRLLSGQGSEQYF. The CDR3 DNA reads TGTGCCAGCAGACTCCTATCGGGACAGGGGAGCGAGCAGTACTTC.

Here the CDR3 reads CASTPTGASGYTF. The DNA of the CDR3 is TGTGCCAGCACCCCGACAGGGGCCTCGGGCTACACCTTC. V usage is TRBV27 and J usage is TRBJ1-2; 8 bases map to TRBD1. The CDR3 is made up of 13 amino acids. V lost 7 bases to trimming and J lost 8 bases; unmatched junction nucleotides: 9. CDR1 and CDR2 (germline): MNHEY, SMNVEV (reference sequence).

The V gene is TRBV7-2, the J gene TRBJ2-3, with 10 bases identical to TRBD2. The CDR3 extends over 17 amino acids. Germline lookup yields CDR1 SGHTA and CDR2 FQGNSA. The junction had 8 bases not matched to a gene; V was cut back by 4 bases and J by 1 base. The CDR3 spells CASSSSSGSTGTDTQYF. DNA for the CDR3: TGTGCCAGCAGCTCCTCTAGCGGGAGTACGGGCACAGATACGCAGTATTTT.

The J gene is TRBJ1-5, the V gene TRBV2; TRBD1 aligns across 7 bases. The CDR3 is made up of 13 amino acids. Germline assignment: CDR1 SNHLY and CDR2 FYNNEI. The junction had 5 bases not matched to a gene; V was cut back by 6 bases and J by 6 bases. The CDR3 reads CASSRGTAQPQHF. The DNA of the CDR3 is TGTGCCAGCAGCCGGGGGACAGCTCAGCCCCAGCATTTT.

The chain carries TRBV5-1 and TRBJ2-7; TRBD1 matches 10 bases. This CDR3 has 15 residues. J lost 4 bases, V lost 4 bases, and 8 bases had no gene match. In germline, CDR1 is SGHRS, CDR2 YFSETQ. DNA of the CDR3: TGCGCCAGCAGCGGCCGGGACAGGGGAGTTTACGAGCAGTACTTC. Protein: CASSGRDRGVYEQYF. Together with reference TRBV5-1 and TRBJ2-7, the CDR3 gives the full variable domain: KAGVTQTPRYLIKTRGQQVTLSCSPISGHRSVSWYQQTPGQGLQFLFEYFSETQRNKGNFPGRFSGRQFSNSRSEMNVSTLELGDSALYLCASSGRDRGVYEQYFGPGTRLTVT.

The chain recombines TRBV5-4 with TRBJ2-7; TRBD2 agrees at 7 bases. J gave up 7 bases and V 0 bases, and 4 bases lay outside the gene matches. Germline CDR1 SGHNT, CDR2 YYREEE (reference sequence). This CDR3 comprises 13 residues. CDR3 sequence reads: CASSLAYGREQYF. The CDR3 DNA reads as TGTGCCAGCAGCTTGGCGTACGGGAGGGAGCAGTACTTC.

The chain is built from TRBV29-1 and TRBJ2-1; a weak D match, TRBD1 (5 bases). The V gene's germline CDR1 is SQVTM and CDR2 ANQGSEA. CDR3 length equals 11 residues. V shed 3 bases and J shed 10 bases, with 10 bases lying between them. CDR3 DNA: TGCAGCGTTGATGGTCGACAGGAGCAGTTCTTC. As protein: CSVDGRQEQFF.

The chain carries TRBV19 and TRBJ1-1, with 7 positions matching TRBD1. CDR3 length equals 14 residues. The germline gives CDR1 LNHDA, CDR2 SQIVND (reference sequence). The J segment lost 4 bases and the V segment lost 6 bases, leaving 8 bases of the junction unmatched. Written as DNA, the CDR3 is TGTGCCAGTAGCCTCGGACAGGCCTCCACTGAAGCTTTCTTT. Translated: CASSLGQASTEAFF.

The CDR3 reads CSATKNTEAFF. For the CDR3, the DNA is TGCAGCGCGACAAAGAACACTGAAGCTTTCTTT. The rearrangement joins TRBV20-1 to TRBJ1-1; D uncertain. The CDR3 covers 11 residues. CDR1 DFQATT and CDR2 SNEGSKA come from the germline V gene (reference sequence).

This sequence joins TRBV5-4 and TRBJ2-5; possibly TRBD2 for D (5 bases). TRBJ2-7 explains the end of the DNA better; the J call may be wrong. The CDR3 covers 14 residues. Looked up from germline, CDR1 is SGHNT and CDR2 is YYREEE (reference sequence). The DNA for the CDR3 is TGTGCCAGCAGCTTGACGGGAAGCTCCTACGAGCAGTACTTC. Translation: CASSLTGSSYEQYF.

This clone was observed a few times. This CDR3 is CASSHSFGGRASYEQYF. In DNA, the CDR3 is TGTGCCAGCAGCCATAGCTTCGGCGGGAGGGCCTCCTACGAGCAGTACTTC. The genes are TRBV7-2 and TRBJ2-7, with 9 bases aligning to TRBD2. Germline loops: CDR1 SGHTA, CDR2 FQGNSA. The CDR3 covers 17 residues. V trimming: 5 bases; J trimming: 0 bases; junction bases outside the gene matches: 11.

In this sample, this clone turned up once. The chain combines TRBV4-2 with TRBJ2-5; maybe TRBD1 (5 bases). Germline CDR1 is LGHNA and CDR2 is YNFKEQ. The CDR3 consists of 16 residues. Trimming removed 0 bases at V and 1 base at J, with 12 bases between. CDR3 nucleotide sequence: TGTGCCAGCAGCCAAGATCCACCTAGGGGCCAAGAGACCCAGTACTTC. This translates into CASSQDPPRGQETQYF.

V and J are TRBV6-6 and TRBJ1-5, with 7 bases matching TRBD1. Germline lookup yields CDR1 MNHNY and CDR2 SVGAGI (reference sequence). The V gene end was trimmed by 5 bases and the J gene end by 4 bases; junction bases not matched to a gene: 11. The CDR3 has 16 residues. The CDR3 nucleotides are TGTGCCAGCAGTCCCCGGGGGACAGATATAAATCAGCCCCAGCATTTT. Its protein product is CASSPRGTDINQPQHF.

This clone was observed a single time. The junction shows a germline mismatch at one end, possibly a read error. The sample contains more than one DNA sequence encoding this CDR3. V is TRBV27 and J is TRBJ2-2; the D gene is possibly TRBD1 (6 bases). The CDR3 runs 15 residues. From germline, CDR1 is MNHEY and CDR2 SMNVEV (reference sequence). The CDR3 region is CASSLDRLNTGELFF. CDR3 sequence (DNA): TGTGCCAGCAGTCTCGACAGGTTGAACACTGGGGAGCTGTTTTTT.

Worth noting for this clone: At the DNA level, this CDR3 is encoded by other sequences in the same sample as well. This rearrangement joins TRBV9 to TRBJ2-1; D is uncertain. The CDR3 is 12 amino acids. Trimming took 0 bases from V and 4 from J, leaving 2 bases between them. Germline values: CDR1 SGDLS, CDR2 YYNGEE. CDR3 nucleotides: TGTGCCAGCAGCGTAGCGTACAATGAGCAGTTCTTC. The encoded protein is CASSVAYNEQFF.